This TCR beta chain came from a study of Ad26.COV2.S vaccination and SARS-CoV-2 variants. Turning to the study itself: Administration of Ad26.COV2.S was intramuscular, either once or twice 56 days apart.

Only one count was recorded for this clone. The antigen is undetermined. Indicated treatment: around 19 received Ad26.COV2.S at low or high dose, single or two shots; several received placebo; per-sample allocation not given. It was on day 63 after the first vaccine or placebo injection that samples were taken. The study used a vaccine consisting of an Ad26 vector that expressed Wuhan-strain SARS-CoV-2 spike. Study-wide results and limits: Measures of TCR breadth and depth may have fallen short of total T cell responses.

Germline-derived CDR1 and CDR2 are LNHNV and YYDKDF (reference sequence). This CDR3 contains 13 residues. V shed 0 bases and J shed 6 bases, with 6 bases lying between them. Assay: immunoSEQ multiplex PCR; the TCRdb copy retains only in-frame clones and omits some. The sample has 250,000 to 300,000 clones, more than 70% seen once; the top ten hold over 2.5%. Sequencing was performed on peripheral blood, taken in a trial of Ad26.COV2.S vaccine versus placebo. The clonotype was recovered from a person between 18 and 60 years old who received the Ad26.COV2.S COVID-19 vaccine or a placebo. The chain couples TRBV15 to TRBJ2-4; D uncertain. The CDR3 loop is CATSRDRPNIQYF. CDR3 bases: TGTGCCACCAGCAGAGACAGACCAAACATTCAGTACTTC.